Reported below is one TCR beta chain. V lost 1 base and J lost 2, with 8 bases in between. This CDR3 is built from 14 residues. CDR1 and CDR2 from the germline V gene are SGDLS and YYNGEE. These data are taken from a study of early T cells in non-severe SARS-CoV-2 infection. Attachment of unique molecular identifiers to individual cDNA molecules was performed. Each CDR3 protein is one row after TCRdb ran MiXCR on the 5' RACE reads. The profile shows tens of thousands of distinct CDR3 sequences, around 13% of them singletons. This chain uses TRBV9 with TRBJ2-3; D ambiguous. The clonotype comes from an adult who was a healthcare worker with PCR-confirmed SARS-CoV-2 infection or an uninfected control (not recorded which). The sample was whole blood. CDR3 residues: CASSVFEYTDTQYF. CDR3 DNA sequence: TGTGCCAGCAGCGTATTCGAGTACACAGATACGCAGTATTTT.